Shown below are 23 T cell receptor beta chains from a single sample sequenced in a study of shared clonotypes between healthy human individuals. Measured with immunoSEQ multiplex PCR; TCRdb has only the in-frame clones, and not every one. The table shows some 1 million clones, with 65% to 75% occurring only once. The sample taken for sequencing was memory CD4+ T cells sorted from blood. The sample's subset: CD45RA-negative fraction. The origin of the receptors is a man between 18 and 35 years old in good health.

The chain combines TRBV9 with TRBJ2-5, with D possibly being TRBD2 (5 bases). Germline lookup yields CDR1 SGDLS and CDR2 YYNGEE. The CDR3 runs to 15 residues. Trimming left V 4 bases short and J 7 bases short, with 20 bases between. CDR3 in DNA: TGTGCCAGCAGCCCTTATGTTAGCGAGTCCGGGACCCAGTACTTC. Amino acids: CASSPYVSESGTQYF.

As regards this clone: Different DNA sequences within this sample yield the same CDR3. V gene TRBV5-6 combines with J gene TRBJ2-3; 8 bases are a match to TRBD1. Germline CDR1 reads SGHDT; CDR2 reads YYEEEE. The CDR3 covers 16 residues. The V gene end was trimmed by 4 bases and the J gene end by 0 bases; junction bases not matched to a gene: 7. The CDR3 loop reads CASSLLGTGSTDTQYF. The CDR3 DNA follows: TGTGCCAGCAGCCTCCTTGGGACAGGAAGCACAGATACGCAGTATTTT.

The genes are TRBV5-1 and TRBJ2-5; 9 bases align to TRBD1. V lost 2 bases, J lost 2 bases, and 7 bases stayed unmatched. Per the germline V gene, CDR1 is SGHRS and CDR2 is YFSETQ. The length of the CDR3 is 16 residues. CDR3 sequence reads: CASSFNPQGAQETQYF. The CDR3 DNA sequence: TGCGCCAGCAGCTTTAATCCACAGGGGGCTCAAGAGACCCAGTACTTC.

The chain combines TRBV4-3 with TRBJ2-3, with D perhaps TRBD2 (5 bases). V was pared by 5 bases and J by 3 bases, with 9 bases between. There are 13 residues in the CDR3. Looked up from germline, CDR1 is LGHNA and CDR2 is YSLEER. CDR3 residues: CASSSLVTDTQYF. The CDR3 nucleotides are TGCGCCAGCAGCTCACTAGTTACAGATACGCAGTATTTT.

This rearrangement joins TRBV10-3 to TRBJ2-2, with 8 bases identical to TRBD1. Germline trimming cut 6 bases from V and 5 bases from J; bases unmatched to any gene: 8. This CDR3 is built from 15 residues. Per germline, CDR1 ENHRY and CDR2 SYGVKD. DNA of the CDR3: TGTGCCATCAGGGAGCAGGGGGCATCAACCGGGGAGCTGTTTTTT. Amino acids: CAIREQGASTGELFF.

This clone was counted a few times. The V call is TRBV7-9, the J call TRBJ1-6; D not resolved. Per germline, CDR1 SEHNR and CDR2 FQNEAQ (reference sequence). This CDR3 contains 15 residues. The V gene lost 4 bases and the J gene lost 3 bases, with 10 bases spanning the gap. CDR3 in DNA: TGTGCCAGCAGCTCCTTGATCAGCTATAATTCACCCCTCCACTTT. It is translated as CASSSLISYNSPLHF.

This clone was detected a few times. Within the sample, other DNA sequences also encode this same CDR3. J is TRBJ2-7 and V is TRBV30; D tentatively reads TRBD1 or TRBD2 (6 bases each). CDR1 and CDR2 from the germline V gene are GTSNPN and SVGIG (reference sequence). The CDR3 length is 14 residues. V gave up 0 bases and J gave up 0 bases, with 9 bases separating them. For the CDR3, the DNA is TGTGCCTGGAGTGTCGGAGGGGGCTCCTACGAGCAGTACTTC. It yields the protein CAWSVGGGSYEQYF.

The CDR3 is CASSLEGRPNYGYTF. In nucleotides, the CDR3 is TGCGCCAGCAGCTTGGAGGGCAGACCTAACTATGGCTACACCTTC. This chain joins TRBV5-1 and TRBJ1-2, with no clear D. CDR1 is SGHRS and CDR2 is YFSETQ in the germline V gene. The CDR3 runs 15 residues. The ends were cut back, 0 bases at V and 0 bases at J, with 9 bases in the middle. Complete variable domain (other parts from reference TRBV5-1 and TRBJ1-2): KAGVTQTPRYLIKTRGQQVTLSCSPISGHRSVSWYQQTPGQGLQFLFEYFSETQRNKGNFPGRFSGRQFSNSRSEMNVSTLELGDSALYLCASSLEGRPNYGYTFGSGTRLTVV.

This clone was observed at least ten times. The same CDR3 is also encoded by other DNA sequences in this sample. CDR3 sequence: CASSLGVSGANVLTF. The CDR3 nucleotides read TGTGCCAGCAGCTTGGGAGTCTCTGGGGCCAACGTCCTGACTTTC. This chain uses TRBV11-3 with TRBJ2-6; TRBD2 might be the D (5 bases). V lost 3 bases to trimming and J lost 0 bases, with 6 bases between them. CDR3 size: 15 residues. Germline V CDR1 and CDR2: SGHNT, YENEEA.

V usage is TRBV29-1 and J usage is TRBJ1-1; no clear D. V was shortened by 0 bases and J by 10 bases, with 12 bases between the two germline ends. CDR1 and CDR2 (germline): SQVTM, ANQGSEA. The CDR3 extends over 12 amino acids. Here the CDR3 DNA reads TGCAGCGTTGAAGATCTGGGTGGGCGAGCTTTCTTT. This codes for CSVEDLGGRAFF. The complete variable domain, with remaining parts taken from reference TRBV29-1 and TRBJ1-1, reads SAVISQKPSRDICQRGTSLTIQCQVDSQVTMMFWYRQQPGQSLTLIATANQGSEATYESGFVIDKFPISRPNLTFSTLTVSNMSPEDSSIYLCSVEDLGGRAFFGQGTRLTVV.

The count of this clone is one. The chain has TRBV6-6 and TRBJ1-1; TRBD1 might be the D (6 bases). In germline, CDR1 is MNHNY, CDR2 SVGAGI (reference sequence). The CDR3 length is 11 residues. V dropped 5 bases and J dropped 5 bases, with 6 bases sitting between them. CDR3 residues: CASSQGTEAFF. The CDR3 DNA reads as TGTGCCAGCAGTCAGGGGACTGAAGCTTTCTTT.

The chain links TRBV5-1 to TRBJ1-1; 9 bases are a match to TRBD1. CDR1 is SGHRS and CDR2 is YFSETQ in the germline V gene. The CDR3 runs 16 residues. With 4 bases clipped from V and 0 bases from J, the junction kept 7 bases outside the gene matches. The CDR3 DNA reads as TGCGCCAGCAGCCCAAAGACAGGGGGGATGAACACTGAAGCTTTCTTT. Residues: CASSPKTGGMNTEAFF.

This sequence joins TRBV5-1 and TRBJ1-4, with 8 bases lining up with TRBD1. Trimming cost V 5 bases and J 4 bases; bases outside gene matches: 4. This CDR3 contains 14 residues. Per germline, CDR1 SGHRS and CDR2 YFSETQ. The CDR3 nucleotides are TGCGCCAGCAGGCAGGGGGCTCTTAATGAAAAACTGTTTTTT. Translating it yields CASRQGALNEKLFF.

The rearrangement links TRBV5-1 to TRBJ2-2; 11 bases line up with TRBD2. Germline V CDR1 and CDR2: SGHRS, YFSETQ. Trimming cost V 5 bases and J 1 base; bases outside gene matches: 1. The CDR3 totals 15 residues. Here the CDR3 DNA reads TGCGCCAGCAGACTAGCGGGGGTGAACACCGGGGAGCTGTTTTTT. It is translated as CASRLAGVNTGELFF.

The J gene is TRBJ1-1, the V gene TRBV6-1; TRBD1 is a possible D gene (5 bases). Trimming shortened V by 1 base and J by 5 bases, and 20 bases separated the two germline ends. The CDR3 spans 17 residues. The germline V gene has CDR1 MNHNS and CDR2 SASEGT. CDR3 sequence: CASSEDVEAGRRTEAFF. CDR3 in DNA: TGTGCCAGCAGTGAAGACGTAGAGGCGGGGCGAAGAACTGAAGCTTTCTTT.

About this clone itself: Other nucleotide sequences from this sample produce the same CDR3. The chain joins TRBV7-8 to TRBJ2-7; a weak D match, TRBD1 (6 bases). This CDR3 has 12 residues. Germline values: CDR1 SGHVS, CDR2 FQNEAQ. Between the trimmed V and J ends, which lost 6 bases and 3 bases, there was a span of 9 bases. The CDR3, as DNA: TGTGCCAGCAGTCTACAGGGCTACGAGCAGTACTTC. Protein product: CASSLQGYEQYF.

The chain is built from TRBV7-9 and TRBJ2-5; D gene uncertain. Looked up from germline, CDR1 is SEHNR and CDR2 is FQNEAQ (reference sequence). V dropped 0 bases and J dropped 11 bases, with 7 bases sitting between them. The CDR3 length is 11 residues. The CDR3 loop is CASSLAGPQYF. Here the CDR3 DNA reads TGTGCCAGCAGCTTAGCGGGCCCTCAGTACTTC.

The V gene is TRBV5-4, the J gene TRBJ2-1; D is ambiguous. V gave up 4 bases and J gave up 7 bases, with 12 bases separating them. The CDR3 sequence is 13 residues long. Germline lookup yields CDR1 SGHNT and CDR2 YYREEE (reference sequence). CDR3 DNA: TGTGCCAGCAGCCCCTGGGTGGCGAATGAGCAGTTCTTC. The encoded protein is CASSPWVANEQFF.

In DNA, the CDR3 is TGTGCCAGCAGCCCCGACGGGGTCACCGGGGAGCTGTTTTTT. Its translation is CASSPDGVTGELFF. J is TRBJ2-2 and V is TRBV7-2, with a tentative D call TRBD2 (5 bases). V was trimmed by 5 bases and J by 4 bases, leaving 11 bases between them. In germline, CDR1 is SGHTA, CDR2 FQGNSA. The CDR3 runs 14 residues. Full variable domain (outside the CDR3, taken from reference TRBV7-2 and TRBJ2-2): GAGVSQSPSNKVTEKGKDVELRCDPISGHTALYWYRQSLGQGLEFLIYFQGNSAPDKSGLPSDRFSAERTGGSVSTLTIQRTQQEDSAVYLCASSPDGVTGELFFGEGSRLTVL.

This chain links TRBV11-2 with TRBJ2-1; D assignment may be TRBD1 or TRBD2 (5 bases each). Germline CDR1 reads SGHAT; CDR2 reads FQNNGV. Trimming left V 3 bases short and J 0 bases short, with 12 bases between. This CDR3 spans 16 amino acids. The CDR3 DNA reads TGTGCCAGCAGCTTCAGGAAGGGGAGCTCCTACAATGAGCAGTTCTTC. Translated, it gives CASSFRKGSSYNEQFF.

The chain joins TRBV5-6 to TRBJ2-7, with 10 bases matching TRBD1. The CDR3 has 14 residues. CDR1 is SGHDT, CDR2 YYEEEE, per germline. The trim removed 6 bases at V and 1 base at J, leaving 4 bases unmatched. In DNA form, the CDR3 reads TGTGCCAGCAACTCGGGACAGGGGTCCTACGAGCAGTACTTC. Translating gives CASNSGQGSYEQYF. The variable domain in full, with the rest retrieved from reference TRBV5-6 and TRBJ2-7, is DAGVTQSPTHLIKTRGQQVTLRCSPKSGHDTVSWYQQALGQGPQFIFQYYEEEERQRGNFPDRFSGHQFPNYSSELNVNALLLGDSALYLCASNSGQGSYEQYFGPGTRLTVT.

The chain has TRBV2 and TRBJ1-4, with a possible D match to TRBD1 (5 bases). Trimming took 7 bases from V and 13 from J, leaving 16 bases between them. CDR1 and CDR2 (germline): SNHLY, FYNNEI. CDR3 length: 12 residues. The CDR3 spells CASNDGGVGLFF. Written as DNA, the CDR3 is TGTGCCAGCAACGACGGAGGGGTTGGACTGTTTTTT.

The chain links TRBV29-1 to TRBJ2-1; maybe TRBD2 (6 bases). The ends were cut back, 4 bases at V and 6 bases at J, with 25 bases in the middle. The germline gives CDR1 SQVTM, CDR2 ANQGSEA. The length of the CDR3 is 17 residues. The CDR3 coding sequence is TGCAGCGTTGTGTCAAGGTGGAGGTCTAGCGATCCCAATGAGCAGTTCTTC. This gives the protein CSVVSRWRSSDPNEQFF.